The 20 T cell receptor beta chains below come from one sample, sequenced in a study of blood T cell repertoires in COVID-19. Method: immunoSEQ multiplex PCR; TCRdb's copy keeps in-frame clones and lacks some. Of hundreds of thousands of clones in the sample, 70% to 90% were seen once. The specimen sequenced was PBMCs or T cells enriched from blood (not recorded which). The origin of the receptors is a woman aged 40 to 50 who had recovered from COVID-19.

The sample holds one count of this clone. This chain joins TRBV24-1 and TRBJ1-4; 11 bases agree with TRBD1. Germline lookup yields CDR1 KGHDR and CDR2 SFDVKD. V was pared by 4 bases and J by 0 bases, with 15 bases of the junction left unmatched. This CDR3 is built from 21 residues. The CDR3 coding sequence is TGTGCCACCAGTGACTCACGACTCCGGGACAGGGGGACTTCAACTAATGAAAAACTGTTTTTT. Its protein is CATSDSRLRDRGTSTNEKLFF.

This clone occurred once. The chain joins TRBV28 to TRBJ2-3, with TRBD1 as a possible D gene (7 bases). From germline, CDR1 is MDHEN and CDR2 SYDVKM. The CDR3 sequence is 15 residues long. Trimming removed 6 bases at V and 3 bases at J, with 16 bases between. CDR3 amino acids: CASSPGGPRTDTQYF. CDR3 coding DNA: TGTGCCAGCAGCCCAGGGGGGCCTAGGACAGATACGCAGTATTTT.

The chain uses TRBV5-6 and TRBJ1-1; unclear D gene. V lost 0 bases, J lost 1 base, and 7 bases lay in between. This CDR3 has 14 amino acids. Germline-derived CDR1 and CDR2 are SGHDT and YYEEEE. The DNA for the CDR3 is TGTGCCAGCAGCTTGGGGGCTTGGAACACTGAAGCTTTCTTT. This gives the protein CASSLGAWNTEAFF. Using reference TRBV5-6 and TRBJ1-1 for the parts outside the CDR3, the full variable domain is DAGVTQSPTHLIKTRGQQVTLRCSPKSGHDTVSWYQQALGQGPQFIFQYYEEEERQRGNFPDRFSGHQFPNYSSELNVNALLLGDSALYLCASSLGAWNTEAFFGQGTRLTVV.

Of note for this clone: The sample contains more than one DNA sequence encoding this CDR3. This chain links TRBV5-1 with TRBJ2-5, with D perhaps matching TRBD1 (5 bases). Per the germline V gene, CDR1 is SGHRS and CDR2 is YFSETQ. V was clipped by 1 base and J by 1 base, with 8 bases between them. The CDR3 is made up of 14 amino acids. CDR3 nucleotide sequence: TGCGCCAGCAGCTTGACAGGACCCCAAGAGACCCAGTACTTC. Protein: CASSLTGPQETQYF.

The J gene is TRBJ2-5, the V gene TRBV5-1; 9 bases line up with TRBD2. After removal of 2 bases from V and 1 base from J, the junction contained 6 bases not matched to a gene. This CDR3 contains 16 residues. Germline V gene sequence: CDR1 SGHRS, CDR2 YFSETQ. DNA of the CDR3: TGCGCCAGCAGCTTAGGAGCGGGAGGCCTCCAAGAGACCCAGTACTTC. Translating gives CASSLGAGGLQETQYF.

J is TRBJ1-2 and V is TRBV6-5; D may be TRBD1 (5 bases). The V gene's germline CDR1 is MNHEY and CDR2 SVGAGI. V was pared by 4 bases and J by 7 bases, with 19 bases between. The CDR3 extends over 15 amino acids. The CDR3 protein is CASSSGTGGISGYTF. As DNA, the CDR3 is TGTGCCAGCAGTTCCGGGACGGGGGGGATTAGTGGCTACACCTTC.

V and J are TRBV28 and TRBJ2-5, with no clear D. CDR1 is MDHEN and CDR2 is SYDVKM in the germline V gene. V was pared by 6 bases and J by 4 bases, with 12 bases between. The CDR3 has 13 residues. The CDR3 is CASSTPPGETQYF. CDR3 nucleotide sequence: TGTGCCAGCAGCACCCCCCCGGGAGAGACCCAGTACTTC.

The chain links TRBV7-8 to TRBJ2-7, with D maybe TRBD1 (6 bases). The CDR3 is 13 residues long. Trimming removed 4 bases from V and 2 bases from J, with 9 bases in between. Germline-derived CDR1 and CDR2 are SGHVS and FQNEAQ. Here the CDR3 reads CASSSAGAYEQYF. Written as DNA, the CDR3 is TGTGCCAGCAGCTCGGCAGGGGCCTACGAGCAGTACTTC.

The V and J genes are TRBV18 and TRBJ1-4; the D is unclear. CDR1 KGHSH and CDR2 LQKENI come from the germline V gene. This CDR3 spans 13 amino acids. Between the trimmed V and J ends, which lost 3 bases and 4 bases, there was a span of 6 bases. The CDR3 protein is CASSPYSNEKLFF. DNA of the CDR3: TGTGCCAGCTCACCGTACAGTAATGAAAAACTGTTTTTT.

V usage is TRBV5-1 and J usage is TRBJ2-2; 12 nucleotides match TRBD2. This CDR3 has 17 amino acids. In germline, CDR1 is SGHRS, CDR2 YFSETQ. V was pared by 2 bases and J by 5 bases, with 7 bases of the junction left unmatched. CDR3: CASSFLAGGPATGELFF. CDR3 DNA: TGCGCCAGCAGCTTTCTAGCGGGAGGGCCGGCGACCGGGGAGCTGTTTTTT.

This chain links TRBV7-2 with TRBJ1-1; 9 nucleotides line up with TRBD1. The CDR3 consists of 16 residues. Germline V gene lookup returns CDR1 SGHTA and CDR2 FQGNSA. V was clipped by 0 bases and J by 5 bases; unmatched bases: 7. This CDR3 is CASSLAGTGTRTEAFF. As DNA, the CDR3 is TGTGCCAGCAGCTTAGCGGGGACAGGGACGAGGACTGAAGCTTTCTTT.

The chain combines TRBV6-5 with TRBJ2-1; 11 bases are shared with TRBD2. Germline trimming cut 5 bases from V and 4 bases from J; bases unmatched to any gene: 4. The CDR3 consists of 15 residues. Germline V CDR1 and CDR2: MNHEY, SVGAGI. CDR3 sequence (DNA): TGTGCCAGCAGTAAACTAGCGGGGGAGTACAATGAGCAGTTCTTC. This codes for CASSKLAGEYNEQFF.

The rearrangement uses TRBV5-1 and TRBJ1-4; D perhaps matches TRBD1 (5 bases). This CDR3 has 13 residues. Germline CDR1 is SGHRS and CDR2 is YFSETQ. V was pared by 10 bases and J by 7 bases, with 17 bases between. CDR3 residues: CARRTLRSEKLFF. The CDR3, as DNA: TGCGCCCGAAGGACATTGCGGAGTGAAAAACTGTTTTTT. The full variable domain, in which reference TRBV5-1 and TRBJ1-4 provide the parts outside the CDR3, is KAGVTQTPRYLIKTRGQQVTLSCSPISGHRSVSWYQQTPGQGLQFLFEYFSETQRNKGNFPGRFSGRQFSNSRSEMNVSTLELGDSALYLCARRTLRSEKLFFGSGTQLSVL.

The V gene is TRBV5-1, the J gene TRBJ1-1, with D possibly being TRBD1 (6 bases). With 2 bases removed from V and 0 bases from J, the gap between germline ends came to 14 bases. There are 16 residues in the CDR3. CDR1 is SGHRS and CDR2 is YFSETQ in the germline V gene. For the CDR3, the DNA is TGCGCCAGCAGCTTCTCAGGGGTGGACATGAACACTGAAGCTTTCTTT. This codes for CASSFSGVDMNTEAFF.

The gene calls are TRBV30 and TRBJ2-6; TRBD1 matches at 10 bases. Germline lookup yields CDR1 GTSNPN and CDR2 SVGIG (reference sequence). The CDR3 sequence is 18 residues long. The J segment lost 1 base and the V segment lost 2 bases, leaving 8 bases of the junction unmatched. CDR3 DNA: TGTGCCTGGAGTTTTGTCAGGACAGGGGGTTCTGGGGCCAACGTCCTGACTTTC. Its protein is CAWSFVRTGGSGANVLTF.

The chain links TRBV4-1 to TRBJ2-7, with no clear D. This CDR3 has 13 amino acids. Trimming took 1 base from V and 2 from J, leaving 6 bases between them. Germline loops: CDR1 MGHRA, CDR2 YSYEKL. CDR3 sequence (DNA): TGCGCCAGCAGCCAAGTGGCAACCTACGAGCAGTACTTC. This encodes CASSQVATYEQYF.

In this sample, this clone turned up a few times. The CDR3 nucleotides read TGTGCCAGCAGCACTACTAGCGGGAGGAAGACCGGGGAGCTGTTTTTT. Translated: CASSTTSGRKTGELFF. V and J are TRBV7-9 and TRBJ2-2; 12 bases match TRBD2. The CDR3 is 16 amino acids. The germline V gene has CDR1 SEHNR and CDR2 FQNEAQ (reference sequence). With 5 bases clipped from V and 5 bases from J, the junction kept 6 bases outside the gene matches.

The chain employs TRBV5-1 and TRBJ2-2, with D possibly TRBD2 on 5 matching bases. Deletions cut 4 bases from V and 1 base from J, with 11 bases between. Germline CDR1 and CDR2: SGHRS and YFSETQ. The CDR3 loop spans 15 amino acids. In nucleotides, the CDR3 is TGCGCCAGCAGCCTAGCCTGGGAGAACACCGGGGAGCTGTTTTTT. Translated, it gives CASSLAWENTGELFF.

This chain joins TRBV18 and TRBJ2-6, with 7 bases aligning to TRBD1. V lost 3 bases to trimming and J lost 2 bases; unmatched junction nucleotides: 7. The V gene's germline CDR1 is KGHSH and CDR2 LQKENI. CDR3 length equals 17 residues. CDR3 coding DNA: TGTGCCAGCTCACCGATAGGGGGCTCCGCTGGGGCCAACGTCCTGACTTTC. It specifies CASSPIGGSAGANVLTF.

The V gene is TRBV27, the J gene TRBJ2-3, with TRBD1 matching 7 bases. The CDR3 contains 16 residues. The germline CDR1 and CDR2 sequences are MNHEY and SMNVEV (reference sequence). Losses at the gene ends were 0 bases for V and 2 bases for J; bases not matched to a gene: 5. The CDR3 sequence: CASSLSPTGNTDTQYF. The CDR3, as DNA: TGTGCCAGCAGTTTATCTCCGACAGGGAACACAGATACGCAGTATTTT.